Shown below are 28 T cell receptor beta chains from a single sample sequenced in a study of cytomegalovirus exposure and HLA in healthy donors. The PCR had 60 Vbeta and 13 Jbeta primers. The protocol was immunoSEQ multiplex PCR, while the TCRdb copy is restricted to in-frame clones and leaves out a portion. The data show 150,000 to 200,000 clones, roughly four fifths seen once. The specimen was PBMCs. All receptors derive from a man between 50 and 59 years old in good health and CMV-seropositive.

The rearrangement joins TRBV19 to TRBJ2-2, with 8 positions matching TRBD1. The germline CDR1 and CDR2 sequences are LNHDA and SQIVND (reference sequence). This CDR3 comprises 14 residues. V trimming: 6 bases; J trimming: 6 bases; junction bases outside the gene matches: 6. The CDR3 bases are TGTGCCAGTAGAGACAGGGGAGGAGCCGGGGAGCTGTTTTTT. This translates into CASRDRGGAGELFF.

The chain recombines TRBV6-6 with TRBJ1-4, with no clear D. Between the trimmed V and J ends, which lost 0 bases and 2 bases, there was a span of 10 bases. CDR1 and CDR2 (germline): MNHNY, SVGAGI (reference sequence). This CDR3 region has 16 residues. The CDR3, as DNA: TGTGCCAGCAGTTACTCGTATGAGCCTACTAATGAAAAACTGTTTTTT. As protein: CASSYSYEPTNEKLFF.

The chain joins TRBV19 to TRBJ1-5, with D possibly being TRBD1 (5 bases). Germline loops: CDR1 LNHDA, CDR2 SQIVND (reference sequence). This CDR3 comprises 15 residues. V dropped 6 bases and J dropped 4 bases, with 16 bases sitting between them. The CDR3 region is CASRLGLGRNQPQHF. DNA of the CDR3: TGTGCCAGTAGACTGGGGCTCGGGAGAAATCAGCCCCAGCATTTT.

DNA for the CDR3: TGTGCCAGCAGTAGACAAGATACGCAGTATTTT. It specifies CASSRQDTQYF. V and J are TRBV6-5 and TRBJ2-3; D remains unclear. Germline CDR1 is MNHEY and CDR2 is SVGAGI. This CDR3 has 11 residues. V lost 5 bases and J 5 bases, leaving 5 bases between the germline ends.

The V gene is TRBV27, the J gene TRBJ1-4; the D gene is possibly TRBD1 (5 bases). V lost 5 bases and J 5 bases, leaving 15 bases between the germline ends. The CDR3 runs 15 residues. Germline loops: CDR1 MNHEY, CDR2 SMNVEV (reference sequence). The CDR3 reads CASSPRQNLNEKLFF. CDR3 sequence (DNA): TGTGCCAGCAGTCCCCGACAGAACTTAAATGAAAAACTGTTTTTT.

CDR3 residues: CASAWQGRNEQFF. Here the CDR3 DNA reads TGTGCCAGCGCTTGGCAGGGTAGGAATGAGCAGTTCTTC. The chain is built from TRBV2 and TRBJ2-1; tentatively, D is TRBD1 (5 bases). The germline V gene encodes CDR1 SNHLY and CDR2 FYNNEI. The length of the CDR3 is 13 residues. Trimming removed 8 bases from V and 7 bases from J, with 15 bases in between. Full variable domain (remainder filled in from reference TRBV2 and TRBJ2-1): EPEVTQTPSHQVTQMGQEVILRCVPISNHLYFYWYRQILGQKVEFLVSFYNNEISEKSEIFDDQFSVERPDGSNFTLKIRSTKLEDSAMYFCASAWQGRNEQFFGPGTRLTVL.

The J gene is TRBJ1-2, the V gene TRBV19; 10 bases match TRBD1. Germline V gives CDR1 LNHDA, CDR2 SQIVND (reference sequence). CDR3 length equals 14 residues. J lost 5 bases, V lost 5 bases, and 5 bases had no gene match. The chain's CDR3 is CASSRTGGLYGYTF. In DNA form, the CDR3 reads TGTGCCAGTAGTCGGACAGGGGGATTATATGGCTACACCTTC.

This sequence joins TRBV7-2 and TRBJ1-2; D is uncertain. Germline lookup yields CDR1 SGHTA and CDR2 FQGNSA. Trimming took off 5 bases at V and 0 bases at J, with 7 bases between the two ends. The CDR3 loop spans 13 amino acids. The DNA of the CDR3 is TGTGCCAGCAGCCTAGACACTAACTATGGCTACACCTTC. It specifies CASSLDTNYGYTF.

This clone was observed once. The rearrangement uses TRBV11-3 and TRBJ1-3, with TRBD1 identical over 9 bases. In germline, CDR1 is SGHNT, CDR2 YENEEA. The CDR3 is made up of 15 amino acids. Losses at the gene ends were 5 bases for V and 8 bases for J; bases not matched to a gene: 10. The chain's CDR3 is CASSEDRGLADTIYF. In nucleotides, the CDR3 is TGTGCCAGCAGCGAGGACAGGGGTTTGGCAGACACCATATATTTT. Together with reference TRBV11-3 and TRBJ1-3, the CDR3 gives the full variable domain: EAGVVQSPRYKIIEKKQPVAFWCNPISGHNTLYWYLQNLGQGPELLIRYENEEAVDDSQLPKDRFSAERLKGVDSTLKIQPAELGDSAVYLCASSEDRGLADTIYFGEGSWLTVV.

The V call is TRBV14, the J call TRBJ2-7; D unresolved. Trimming left V 1 base short and J 0 bases short, with 4 bases between. Germline V gene lookup returns CDR1 SGHDN and CDR2 FVKESK. The CDR3 totals 13 residues. The CDR3: CASSQGSSYEQYF. The DNA for the CDR3 is TGTGCCAGCAGCCAAGGGAGCTCCTACGAGCAGTACTTC.

The chain has TRBV6-5 and TRBJ2-7; 7 bases map to TRBD2. The CDR3 consists of 15 residues. Germline V gene data show CDR1 as MNHEY and CDR2 as SVGAGI. V was pared by 2 bases and J by 2 bases, with 6 bases of the junction left unmatched. The CDR3 spells CASSYVRTRPYEQYF. The CDR3 DNA reads as TGTGCCAGCAGTTACGTCAGGACTAGACCCTACGAGCAGTACTTC.

This clone came up a few times. In DNA form, the CDR3 reads TGTGCCAGTGCGGGGGCGTACACCGGGGAGCTGTTTTTT. Its translation: CASAGAYTGELFF. The V and J genes are TRBV19 and TRBJ2-2, with D perhaps matching TRBD2 (7 bases). CDR1 and CDR2 (germline): LNHDA, SQIVND (reference sequence). The CDR3 has 13 residues. V was shortened by 8 bases and J by 3 bases, with 10 bases between the two germline ends.

The CDR3 here is CASSYPDSYEQYF. The CDR3 DNA reads TGTGCCAGCAGTTACCCGGACAGTTACGAGCAGTACTTC. The J gene is TRBJ2-7, the V gene TRBV6-6; TRBD1 is a possible D gene (6 bases). Between the trimmed V and J ends, which lost 2 bases and 4 bases, there was a span of 9 bases. The CDR3 sequence is 13 residues long. From germline, CDR1 is MNHNY and CDR2 SVGAGI (reference sequence).

This clone has just one count. The CDR3 DNA reads as TGTGCCAGCAGCTCATACGGGGGAAATCAGCCCCAGCATTTT. This gives the protein CASSSYGGNQPQHF. The chain has TRBV6-5 and TRBJ1-5; D might be TRBD1 (5 bases). CDR1 and CDR2 from the germline V gene are MNHEY and SVGAGI. The CDR3 covers 14 residues. V was shortened by 6 bases and J by 4 bases, with 13 bases between the two germline ends.

The gene calls are TRBV18 and TRBJ1-2; no clear D gene. CDR1 and CDR2 from the germline V gene are KGHSH and LQKENI. CDR3 length equals 14 residues. The V gene lost 0 bases and the J gene lost 1 base, with 6 bases spanning the gap. The CDR3 DNA follows: TGTGCCAGCTCACCACCCAGTCGTAACTATGGCTACACCTTC. As protein: CASSPPSRNYGYTF.

This CDR3 reads CASSIGDYSYEQYF. DNA of the CDR3: TGTGCCAGTAGTATCGGGGATTACTCCTACGAGCAGTACTTC. The V call is TRBV19, the J call TRBJ2-7, with D perhaps matching TRBD2 (5 bases). CDR3 length equals 14 residues. Germline values: CDR1 LNHDA, CDR2 SQIVND (reference sequence). V was cut by 3 bases and J by 0 bases, with 9 bases left in between.

The rearrangement links TRBV19 to TRBJ2-5; D might be TRBD1 (5 bases). The DNA end favors TRBJ2-7, so the J call may be wrong. The CDR3 sequence is 13 residues long. Germline V CDR1 and CDR2: LNHDA, SQIVND (reference sequence). This chain's CDR3 is CASSISGINEQYF. The CDR3 DNA reads as TGTGCCAGTAGTATATCAGGGATCAACGAGCAGTACTTC.

The V and J genes are TRBV2 and TRBJ2-7; 12 bases are a match to TRBD2. The junction had 5 bases not matched to a gene; V was cut back by 2 bases and J by 12 bases. The CDR3 extends over 13 amino acids. Germline assignment: CDR1 SNHLY and CDR2 FYNNEI. The CDR3 DNA sequence: TGTGCCAGCAGTGAATGGACTAGCGGGATTCCGTACTTC. Protein: CASSEWTSGIPYF.

The J gene is TRBJ2-3, the V gene TRBV7-9; D might be TRBD1 (5 bases). The germline V and J ends were trimmed by 7 bases and 2 bases, with 16 bases remaining between them. Germline V CDR1 and CDR2: SEHNR, FQNEAQ (reference sequence). This CDR3 spans 15 amino acids. CDR3 amino acids: CASTLLLGATDTQYF. CDR3 sequence (DNA): TGTGCCAGCACCCTCCTCCTAGGGGCCACAGATACGCAGTATTTT.

The chain is built from TRBV7-3 and TRBJ2-5; tentatively, D is TRBD1 (6 bases). The DNA end is a closer match to TRBJ2-7, so the J assignment may be wrong. CDR1 is SGHTA and CDR2 is FQGTGA in the germline V gene. The CDR3 contains 15 residues. The CDR3 sequence: CASSLTVAGAGEQYF. CDR3 DNA sequence: TGTGCCAGCAGCTTAACAGTGGCAGGGGCAGGCGAGCAGTACTTC.

This clone was detected once. As DNA, the CDR3 is TGTGCCAGCAGCCCCCAGGGACTCAATACGCAGTATTTT. Translation gives CASSPQGLNTQYF. This chain uses TRBV14 with TRBJ2-3, with D maybe TRBD2 (6 bases). Germline V gene lookup returns CDR1 SGHDN and CDR2 FVKESK. V lost 4 bases and J lost 7, with 12 bases in between. The CDR3 contains 13 residues. Based on the CDR3 plus reference TRBV14 and TRBJ2-3, the full variable domain is EAGVTQFPSHSVIEKGQTVTLRCDPISGHDNLYWYRRVMGKEIKFLLHFVKESKQDESGMPNNRFLAERTGGTYSTLKVQPAELEDSGVYFCASSPQGLNTQYFGPGTRLTVL.

V and J are TRBV10-3 and TRBJ1-4; 10 positions agree with TRBD1. V shed 8 bases and J 6 bases; nucleotides not matched to a gene: 0. CDR3 length: 12 residues. Germline assignment: CDR1 ENHRY and CDR2 SYGVKD. The CDR3 coding sequence is TGTGCCATCGGGACAGGGGATGAAAAACTGTTTTTT. Its translation: CAIGTGDEKLFF.

The sample holds one count of this clone. V and J are TRBV6-1 and TRBJ2-5, with a weak D call TRBD1 (6 bases). The V end was cut by 6 bases, the J end by 4 bases, with 18 bases between. The CDR3 extends over 15 amino acids. Germline CDR1 and CDR2: MNHNS and SASEGT. This CDR3 reads CASSLMTGRGETQYF. In DNA, the CDR3 is TGTGCCAGCAGCCTTATGACAGGCCGTGGAGAGACCCAGTACTTC.

The gene calls are TRBV19 and TRBJ2-7; maybe TRBD1 (5 bases). V dropped 1 base and J dropped 3 bases, with 13 bases sitting between them. The length of the CDR3 is 15 residues. Germline-derived CDR1 and CDR2 are LNHDA and SQIVND (reference sequence). DNA for the CDR3: TGTGCCAGTAGTATAGGTGGGGCTAGAGACTACGAGCAGTACTTC. This sequence encodes CASSIGGARDYEQYF.

This chain's CDR3 is CASSGPGTGITPSDTQYF. In DNA form, the CDR3 reads TGTGCCAGCAGCGGACCTGGGACAGGGATAACACCTTCAGATACGCAGTATTTT. The chain recombines TRBV5-4 with TRBJ2-3; TRBD1 matches 9 bases. The CDR3 is 18 amino acids. V shed 4 bases, J shed 4 bases, and the junction held 16 bases outside the gene matches. Germline V gives CDR1 SGHNT, CDR2 YYREEE (reference sequence).

The chain links TRBV7-9 to TRBJ1-5; no reliable D call. The germline CDR1 and CDR2 sequences are SEHNR and FQNEAQ (reference sequence). Trimming stripped 5 bases from V and 4 bases from J, with 9 bases between. This CDR3 spans 13 amino acids. The CDR3 protein is CASSRGGNQPQHF. DNA of the CDR3: TGTGCCAGCAGCCGAGGAGGGAATCAGCCCCAGCATTTT.

This chain connects TRBV5-6 to TRBJ1-1, with a possible D match to TRBD1 (5 bases). Trimming took 0 bases from V and 3 from J, leaving 12 bases between them. The CDR3 runs to 15 residues. Germline V gene sequence: CDR1 SGHDT, CDR2 YYEEEE. The chain's CDR3 is CASSLDPGWDTEAFF. For the CDR3, the DNA is TGTGCCAGCAGCTTGGACCCAGGGTGGGACACTGAAGCTTTCTTT.

The CDR3 DNA reads as TGTGCCAGCAGAGACAGGGGGGCGAACACTGAAGCTTTCTTT. Amino acids: CASRDRGANTEAFF. This chain connects TRBV6-1 to TRBJ1-1, with 9 bases identical to TRBD1. Germline trimming cut 6 bases from V and 1 base from J; bases unmatched to any gene: 3. Per germline, CDR1 MNHNS and CDR2 SASEGT. The CDR3 is made up of 14 amino acids.